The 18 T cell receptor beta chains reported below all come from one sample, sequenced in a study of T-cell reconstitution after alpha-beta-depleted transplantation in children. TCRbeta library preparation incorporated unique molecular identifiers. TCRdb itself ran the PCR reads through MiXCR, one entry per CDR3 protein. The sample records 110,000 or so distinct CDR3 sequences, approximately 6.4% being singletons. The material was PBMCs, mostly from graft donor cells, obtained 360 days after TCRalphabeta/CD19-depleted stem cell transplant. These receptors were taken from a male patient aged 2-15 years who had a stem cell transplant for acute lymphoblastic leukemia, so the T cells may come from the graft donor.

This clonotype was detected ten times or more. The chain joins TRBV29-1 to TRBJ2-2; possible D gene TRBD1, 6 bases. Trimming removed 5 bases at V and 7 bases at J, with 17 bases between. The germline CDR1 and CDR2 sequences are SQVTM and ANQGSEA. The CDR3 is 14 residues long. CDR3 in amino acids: CSVFRGRGNGELFF. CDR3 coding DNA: TGCAGCGTTTTCAGGGGTCGGGGTAACGGGGAGCTGTTTTTT.

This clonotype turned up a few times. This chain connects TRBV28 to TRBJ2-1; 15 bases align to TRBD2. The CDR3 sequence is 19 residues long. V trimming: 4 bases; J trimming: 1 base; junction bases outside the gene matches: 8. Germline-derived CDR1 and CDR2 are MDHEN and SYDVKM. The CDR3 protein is CASSSPRTSGGASYNEQFF. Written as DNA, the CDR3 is TGTGCCAGCAGTTCGCCCCGGACTAGCGGGGGGGCATCCTACAATGAGCAGTTCTTC.

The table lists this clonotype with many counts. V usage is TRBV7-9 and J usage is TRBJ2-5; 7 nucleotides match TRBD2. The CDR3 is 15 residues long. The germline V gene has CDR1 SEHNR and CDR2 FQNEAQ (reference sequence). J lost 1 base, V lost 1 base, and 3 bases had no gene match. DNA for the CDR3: TGTGCCAGCAGCTTAGTGGGAGGGCCCCAAGAGACCCAGTACTTC. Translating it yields CASSLVGGPQETQYF.

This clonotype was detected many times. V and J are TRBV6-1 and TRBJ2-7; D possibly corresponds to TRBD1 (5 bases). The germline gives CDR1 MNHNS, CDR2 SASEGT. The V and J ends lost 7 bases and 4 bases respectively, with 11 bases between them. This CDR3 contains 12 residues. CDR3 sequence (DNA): TGTGCCAGCAACCTAAGGGGTTACGAGCAGTACTTC. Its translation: CASNLRGYEQYF.

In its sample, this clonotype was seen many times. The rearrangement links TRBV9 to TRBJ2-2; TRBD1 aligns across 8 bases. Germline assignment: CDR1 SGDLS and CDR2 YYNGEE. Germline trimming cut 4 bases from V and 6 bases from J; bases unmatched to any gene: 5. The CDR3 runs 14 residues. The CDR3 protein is CASSLRTGPGELFF. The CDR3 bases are TGTGCCAGCAGCCTCAGGACAGGGCCCGGGGAGCTGTTTTTT.

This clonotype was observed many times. The CDR3 nucleotides are TGTGCCAGCAGCCTGGACAGGGAACAAGAGACCCAGTACTTC. Protein product: CASSLDREQETQYF. This chain uses TRBV28 with TRBJ2-5, with TRBD1 matching 8 bases. The CDR3 extends over 14 amino acids. Germline V gene lookup returns CDR1 MDHEN and CDR2 SYDVKM. V shed 6 bases and J 2 bases; nucleotides not matched to a gene: 5.

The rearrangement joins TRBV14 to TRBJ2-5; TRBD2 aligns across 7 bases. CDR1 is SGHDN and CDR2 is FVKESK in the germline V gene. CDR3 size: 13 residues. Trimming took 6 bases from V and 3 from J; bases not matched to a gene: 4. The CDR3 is CASRGSGEETQYF. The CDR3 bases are TGTGCCAGCAGAGGAAGCGGGGAAGAGACCCAGTACTTC.

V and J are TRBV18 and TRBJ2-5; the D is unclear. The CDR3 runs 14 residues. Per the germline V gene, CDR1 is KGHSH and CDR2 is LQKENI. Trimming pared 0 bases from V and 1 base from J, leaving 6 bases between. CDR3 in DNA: TGTGCCAGCTCACCACCGGGCCGCCAAGAGACCCAGTACTTC. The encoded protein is CASSPPGRQETQYF.

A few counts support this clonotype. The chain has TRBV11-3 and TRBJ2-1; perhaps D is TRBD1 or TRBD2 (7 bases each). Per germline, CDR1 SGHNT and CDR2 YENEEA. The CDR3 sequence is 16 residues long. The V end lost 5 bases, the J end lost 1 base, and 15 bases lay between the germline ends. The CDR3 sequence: CASSQGGGGSYNEQFF. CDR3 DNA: TGTGCCAGCAGCCAGGGGGGGGGCGGGTCCTACAATGAGCAGTTCTTC.

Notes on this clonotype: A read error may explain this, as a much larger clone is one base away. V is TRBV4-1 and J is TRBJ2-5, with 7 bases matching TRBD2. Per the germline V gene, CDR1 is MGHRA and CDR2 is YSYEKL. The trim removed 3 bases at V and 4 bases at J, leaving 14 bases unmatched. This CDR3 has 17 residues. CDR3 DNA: TGCGCCAGCAGCCACCCGACTAGCTGGAGTGGGGGAGAGACCCAGTACTTC. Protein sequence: CASSHPTSWSGGETQYF.

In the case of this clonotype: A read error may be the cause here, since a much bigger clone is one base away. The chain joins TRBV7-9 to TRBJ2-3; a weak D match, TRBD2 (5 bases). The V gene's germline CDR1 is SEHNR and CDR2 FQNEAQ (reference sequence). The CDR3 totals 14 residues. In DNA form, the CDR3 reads TGTACCAGCAGCCTTTGGACTGGGCTGGATACGCAGTATTTT. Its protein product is CTSSLWTGLDTQYF.

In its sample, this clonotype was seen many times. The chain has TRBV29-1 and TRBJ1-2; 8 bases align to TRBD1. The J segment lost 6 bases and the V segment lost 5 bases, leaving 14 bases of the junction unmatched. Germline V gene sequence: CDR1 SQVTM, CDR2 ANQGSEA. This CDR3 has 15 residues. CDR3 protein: CSVWGGQDPLDGYTF. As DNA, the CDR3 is TGCAGCGTTTGGGGGGGACAGGACCCTTTGGATGGCTACACCTTC. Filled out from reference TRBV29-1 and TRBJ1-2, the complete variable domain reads SAVISQKPSRDICQRGTSLTIQCQVDSQVTMMFWYRQQPGQSLTLIATANQGSEATYESGFVIDKFPISRPNLTFSTLTVSNMSPEDSSIYLCSVWGGQDPLDGYTFGSGTRLTVV.

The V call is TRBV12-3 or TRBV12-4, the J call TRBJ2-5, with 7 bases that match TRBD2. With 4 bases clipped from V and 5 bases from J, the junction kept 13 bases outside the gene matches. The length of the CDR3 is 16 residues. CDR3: CASSSLAEGPPETQYF. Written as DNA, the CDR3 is TGTGCCAGCAGTTCGCTAGCGGAGGGCCCCCCCGAGACCCAGTACTTC.

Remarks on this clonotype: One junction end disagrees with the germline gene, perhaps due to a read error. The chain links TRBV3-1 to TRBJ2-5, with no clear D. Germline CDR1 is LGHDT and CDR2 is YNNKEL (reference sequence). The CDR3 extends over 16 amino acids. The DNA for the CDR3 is TGTGCCACCAGCCAAGAAACGACTGGAAGACAAGAGACCCAGTACTTC. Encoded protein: CATSQETTGRQETQYF.

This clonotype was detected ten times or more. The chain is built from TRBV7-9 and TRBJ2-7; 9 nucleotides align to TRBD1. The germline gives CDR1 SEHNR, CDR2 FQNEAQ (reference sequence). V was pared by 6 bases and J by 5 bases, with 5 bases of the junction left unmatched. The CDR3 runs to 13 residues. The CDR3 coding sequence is TGTGCCAGCAGTTGGGACAGGGCAAACGAGCAGTACTTC. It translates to CASSWDRANEQYF. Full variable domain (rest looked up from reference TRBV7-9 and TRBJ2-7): DTGVSQNPRHKITKRGQNVTFRCDPISEHNRLYWYRQTLGQGPEFLTYFQNEAQLEKSRLLSDRFSAERPKGSFSTLEIQRTEQGDSAMYLCASSWDRANEQYFGPGTRLTVT.

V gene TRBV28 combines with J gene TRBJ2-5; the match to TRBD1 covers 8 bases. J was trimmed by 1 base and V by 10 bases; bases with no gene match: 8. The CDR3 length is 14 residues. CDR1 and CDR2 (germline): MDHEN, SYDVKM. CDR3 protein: CATRTGWGQETQYF. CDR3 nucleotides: TGTGCCACCCGGACAGGGTGGGGCCAAGAGACCCAGTACTTC.

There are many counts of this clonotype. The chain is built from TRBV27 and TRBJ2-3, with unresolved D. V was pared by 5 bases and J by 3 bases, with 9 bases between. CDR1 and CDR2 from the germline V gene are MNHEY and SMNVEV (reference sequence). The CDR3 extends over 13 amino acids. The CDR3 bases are TGTGCCAGCAGTCCCTCTCTGACAGATACGCAGTATTTT. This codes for CASSPSLTDTQYF.

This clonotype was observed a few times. The CDR3 bases are TGTGCCAGCAGTAGCGGGGGGGCATTGGATACGCAGTATTTT. It translates to CASSSGGALDTQYF. This chain connects TRBV9 to TRBJ2-3, with 11 nucleotides matching TRBD2. CDR1 is SGDLS and CDR2 is YYNGEE in the germline V gene. J lost 6 bases, V lost 5 bases, and 5 bases had no gene match. This CDR3 contains 14 residues. Filled out from reference TRBV9 and TRBJ2-3, the complete variable domain reads DSGVTQTPKHLITATGQRVTLRCSPRSGDLSVYWYQQSLDQGLQFLIQYYNGEERAKGNILERFSAQQFPDLHSELNLSSLELGDSALYFCASSSGGALDTQYFGPGTRLTVL.